This is a list of T cell receptor beta chains from one sample in a study of T cells in Graves' hyperthyroidism and ophthalmopathy. One entry per CDR3 protein results from TCRdb running MiXCR on the multiplex PCR reads. The repertoire consists of approximately 530,000 distinct CDR3 sequences, with 16% occurring once and the leading ten covering roughly 18%. The material sequenced was blood. These receptors all come from a woman between 18 and 30 years old with Graves' hyperthyroidism. Each CDR3 is given with its conserved first and last residue. Expanded clones are given a class, and other clones once, few, many or no size at all.

>few|TRBJ1-1|TRBV6-1
CASRDVGRLNTEAFF
>many|TRBJ2-5|TRBV12-3/TRBV12-4
CASSQPGLAETQYF
>-|TRBJ2-7|TRBV7-2
CASSQAGPPYEQYF
>few|TRBJ2-1|TRBV10-1
CASSEKTDYREQFF
>-|TRBJ1-5|TRBV5-1
CASSEGVTGNQPQHF
>few|TRBJ2-1|TRBV19
CASSRTSGTSNEQFF
>many|TRBJ2-7|TRBV7-2
CASSSGLIQQYF
>few|TRBJ2-3|TRBV14
CASSHVPGIGDTQYF
>many|TRBJ2-7|TRBV7-2
CASSLGTSAAYEQYF
>few|TRBJ2-3|TRBV18
CASSPETRSQYF